A selection of T cell receptor beta chains follows, all from one sample in a study of T cells in Graves' hyperthyroidism and ophthalmopathy. Each CDR3 protein is one row after TCRdb ran MiXCR on the multiplex PCR reads. The repertoire consists of about 640,000 distinct CDR3 sequences, with 20% to 25% occurring once and the leading ten covering roughly a third. The sample comprised blood. The receptor source for this set is a man aged 25 to 40 with Graves' ophthalmopathy. Each CDR3 is given with its conserved first and last residue. The order of the fields is clone size, J gene, V gene, D gene, CDR3 protein, CDR3 DNA. A D gene is named only where the DNA matches it firmly. Rows give clone size only sometimes, using once, few, many, or a class for an expanded clone.

abundance: -
j_gene: TRBJ2-1
v_gene: TRBV5-1
d_gene: -
CDR3aa: CASSLEIGASSYNEQFF
CDR3nt: TGCGCCAGCAGCTTGGAGATCGGAGCTTCCTCCTACAATGAGCAGTTCTTC

abundance: many
j_gene: TRBJ2-7
v_gene: TRBV20-1
d_gene: TRBD1
CDR3aa: CSANPDRGGYEQYF
CDR3nt: TGCAGTGCCAACCCGGACAGGGGGGGGTACGAGCAGTACTTC

abundance: -
j_gene: TRBJ2-7
v_gene: TRBV5-1
d_gene: -
CDR3aa: CASSGGTNYEQYF
CDR3nt: TGCGCCAGCAGCGGTGGGACAAACTACGAGCAGTACTTC

abundance: -
j_gene: TRBJ2-2
v_gene: TRBV19
d_gene: TRBD1
CDR3aa: CASSIGTGNTGELFF
CDR3nt: TGTGCCAGTAGTATAGGGACAGGGAACACCGGGGAGCTGTTTTTT

abundance: few
j_gene: TRBJ2-3
v_gene: TRBV7-2
d_gene: TRBD1
CDR3aa: CASSYTGASDTQYF
CDR3nt: TGTGCCAGCAGTTATACAGGGGCTTCAGATACGCAGTATTTT

abundance: -
j_gene: TRBJ2-7
v_gene: TRBV28
d_gene: -
CDR3aa: CASSLPRQVRYEQYF
CDR3nt: TGTGCCAGCAGTTTACCTAGGCAGGTTAGGTACGAGCAGTACTTC

abundance: -
j_gene: TRBJ2-7
v_gene: TRBV20-1
d_gene: -
CDR3aa: CSASTPTSSYEQYF
CDR3nt: TGCAGTGCCTCTACTCCGACGTCGTCCTACGAGCAGTACTTC

abundance: -
j_gene: TRBJ1-1
v_gene: TRBV29-1
d_gene: TRBD1
CDR3aa: CSVEGTGITEAFF
CDR3nt: TGCAGCGTGGAGGGGACAGGGATAACTGAAGCTTTCTTT

abundance: many
j_gene: TRBJ1-1
v_gene: TRBV28
d_gene: TRBD1
CDR3aa: CASKTGGSTEAFF
CDR3nt: TGTGCCAGCAAGACAGGGGGATCTACTGAAGCTTTCTTT

abundance: -
j_gene: TRBJ1-6
v_gene: TRBV5-1
d_gene: -
CDR3aa: CASSLESDSPLHF
CDR3nt: TGCGCCAGCAGCTTGGAGTCAGATTCACCCCTCCACTTT

abundance: -
j_gene: TRBJ2-5
v_gene: TRBV6-1
d_gene: -
CDR3aa: CASSSNAGTQETQYF
CDR3nt: TGTGCCAGCAGCTCGAACGCGGGAACCCAAGAGACCCAGTACTTC

abundance: -
j_gene: TRBJ2-1
v_gene: TRBV7-3
d_gene: -
CDR3aa: CASSLNPFEPRVYNEQFF
CDR3nt: TGTGCCAGCAGCTTAAACCCGTTTGAACCCCGGGTCTACAATGAGCAGTTCTTC

abundance: many
j_gene: TRBJ1-1
v_gene: TRBV2
d_gene: -
CDR3aa: CASSENGGRGTEAFF
CDR3nt: TGTGCCAGCAGTGAAAATGGTGGCCGAGGGACTGAAGCTTTCTTT

abundance: -
j_gene: TRBJ2-7
v_gene: TRBV6-1
d_gene: -
CDR3aa: CASNPGRAYEQYF
CDR3nt: TGTGCCAGCAACCCGGGAAGAGCCTACGAGCAGTACTTC

abundance: -
j_gene: TRBJ1-5
v_gene: TRBV2
d_gene: TRBD1
CDR3aa: CASRDRVVQPQHF
CDR3nt: TGTGCCAGCAGGGACAGGGTTGTTCAGCCCCAGCATTTT

abundance: many
j_gene: TRBJ1-5
v_gene: TRBV2
d_gene: -
CDR3aa: CASNLEGLSNQPQHF
CDR3nt: TGTGCCAGCAACCTCGAGGGATTGAGCAATCAGCCCCAGCATTTT

abundance: few
j_gene: TRBJ1-5
v_gene: TRBV30
d_gene: -
CDR3aa: CAWSFSPGVNQPQHF
CDR3nt: TGTGCCTGGAGTTTTTCACCAGGGGTTAATCAGCCCCAGCATTTT

abundance: -
j_gene: TRBJ1-3
v_gene: TRBV5-1
d_gene: -
CDR3aa: CASSLGGTKSSSGNTIYF
CDR3nt: TGCGCCAGCAGCTTGGGGGGGACAAAATCATCCTCTGGAAACACCATATATTTT

abundance: -
j_gene: TRBJ2-5
v_gene: TRBV20-1
d_gene: -
CDR3aa: CSASPQLGGVEAQYF
CDR3nt: TGCAGTGCTAGCCCCCAGCTTGGAGGGGTCGAGGCCCAGTACTTC

abundance: many
j_gene: TRBJ2-7
v_gene: TRBV6-2/TRBV6-3
d_gene: TRBD2
CDR3aa: CASRPYPGLAESGSYEQYF
CDR3nt: TGTGCCAGCAGACCATACCCGGGACTAGCGGAAAGTGGCTCTTACGAGCAGTACTTC

abundance: few
j_gene: TRBJ2-3
v_gene: TRBV4-1
d_gene: -
CDR3aa: CASSQVSVSTDTQYF
CDR3nt: TGCGCCAGCAGCCAAGTATCCGTAAGCACAGATACGCAGTATTTT

abundance: once
j_gene: TRBJ1-4
v_gene: TRBV7-2
d_gene: TRBD1
CDR3aa: CASSLSFSIGTAFNEKLFF
CDR3nt: TGTGCCAGCAGCTTATCTTTTTCTATCGGGACAGCCTTTAATGAAAAACTGTTTTTT

abundance: few
j_gene: TRBJ2-1
v_gene: TRBV30
d_gene: -
CDR3aa: CAWSYRNNEQFF
CDR3nt: TGTGCCTGGAGCTATAGAAACAATGAGCAGTTCTTC

abundance: few
j_gene: TRBJ2-7
v_gene: TRBV10-3
d_gene: TRBD1
CDR3aa: CAIRGTEHDEQYF
CDR3nt: TGTGCCATCAGGGGGACAGAACATGACGAGCAGTACTTC

abundance: -
j_gene: TRBJ2-7
v_gene: TRBV5-5
d_gene: -
CDR3aa: CASSALPTAIYEQYF
CDR3nt: TGTGCCAGCAGCGCCCTCCCGACAGCAATCTACGAGCAGTACTTC

abundance: few
j_gene: TRBJ2-4
v_gene: TRBV12-3/TRBV12-4
d_gene: TRBD1
CDR3aa: CASRQGAGKNIQYF
CDR3nt: TGTGCCAGCAGGCAGGGGGCCGGCAAAAACATTCAGTACTTC

abundance: many
j_gene: TRBJ2-1
v_gene: TRBV11-2
d_gene: -
CDR3aa: CASSSGTDNEQFF
CDR3nt: TGTGCCAGCAGCTCCGGGACCGACAATGAGCAGTTCTTC

abundance: -
j_gene: TRBJ2-2
v_gene: TRBV12-5
d_gene: -
CDR3aa: CASGLGQGGTGELFF
CDR3nt: TGTGCTAGTGGTTTGGGACAGGGAGGGACCGGGGAGCTGTTTTTT

abundance: -
j_gene: TRBJ2-7
v_gene: TRBV6-2/TRBV6-3
d_gene: TRBD1
CDR3aa: CASSYSAYSGTGNYEQYF
CDR3nt: TGTGCCAGCAGTTACTCCGCCTATTCTGGGACAGGAAACTACGAGCAGTACTTC

abundance: many
j_gene: TRBJ1-1
v_gene: TRBV3-1
d_gene: -
CDR3aa: CASSLARSASTEAFF
CDR3nt: TGTGCCAGCAGCCTGGCCCGGAGCGCGAGCACTGAAGCTTTCTTT

abundance: -
j_gene: TRBJ1-5
v_gene: TRBV30
d_gene: -
CDR3aa: CAWSWTRDKWNNQPQHF
CDR3nt: TGTGCCTGGAGTTGGACAAGGGATAAGTGGAACAATCAGCCCCAGCATTTT

abundance: -
j_gene: TRBJ2-1
v_gene: TRBV19
d_gene: -
CDR3aa: CASSMGYNEQFF
CDR3nt: TGTGCCAGTAGTATGGGTTACAATGAGCAGTTCTTC

abundance: -
j_gene: TRBJ2-1
v_gene: TRBV28
d_gene: -
CDR3aa: CASSFGAWAYNEQFF
CDR3nt: TGTGCCAGCAGTTTCGGGGCCTGGGCCTACAATGAGCAGTTCTTC

abundance: many
j_gene: TRBJ1-2
v_gene: TRBV18
d_gene: TRBD1
CDR3aa: CASSPSGQGMRGYTF
CDR3nt: TGTGCCAGCTCACCCTCGGGACAGGGGATGAGAGGCTACACCTTC

abundance: -
j_gene: TRBJ2-7
v_gene: TRBV11-2
d_gene: TRBD1
CDR3aa: CASSLNRDRGYEQYF
CDR3nt: TGTGCCAGCAGCTTAAATAGGGACAGAGGCTACGAGCAGTACTTC

abundance: -
j_gene: TRBJ1-4
v_gene: TRBV11-2
d_gene: -
CDR3aa: CASSLGREAGEKLFF
CDR3nt: TGTGCCAGCAGCTTAGGGAGGGAAGCGGGTGAAAAACTGTTTTTT

abundance: few
j_gene: TRBJ2-3
v_gene: TRBV20-1
d_gene: TRBD2
CDR3aa: CSAGTSMDTQYF
CDR3nt: TGCAGTGCTGGGACTAGCATGGATACGCAGTATTTT

abundance: few
j_gene: TRBJ1-1
v_gene: TRBV6-2/TRBV6-3
d_gene: -
CDR3aa: CASSLIARIMNAEAFF
CDR3nt: TGTGCCAGCTCCCTAATCGCCAGAATCATGAACGCTGAAGCTTTCTTT

abundance: many
j_gene: TRBJ1-1
v_gene: TRBV30
d_gene: -
CDR3aa: CAFDGNTEAFF
CDR3nt: TGTGCCTTCGACGGGAACACTGAAGCTTTCTTT

abundance: few
j_gene: TRBJ1-2
v_gene: TRBV6-2/TRBV6-3
d_gene: -
CDR3aa: CASSYTNYGYTF
CDR3nt: TGTGCCAGCAGTTACACCAACTATGGCTACACCTTC

abundance: many
j_gene: TRBJ1-1
v_gene: TRBV7-8
d_gene: TRBD1
CDR3aa: CASSLGTADSEAFF
CDR3nt: TGTGCCAGCAGCCTCGGGACAGCCGACAGTGAAGCTTTCTTT

abundance: -
j_gene: TRBJ2-5
v_gene: TRBV10-3
d_gene: -
CDR3aa: CAISEPNLGRVETQYF
CDR3nt: TGTGCCATCAGTGAGCCAAATTTAGGGCGAGTGGAGACCCAGTACTTC

abundance: few
j_gene: TRBJ2-1
v_gene: TRBV6-2/TRBV6-3
d_gene: -
CDR3aa: CASSYGGVGGNEQFF
CDR3nt: TGTGCCAGCAGTTACGGAGGGGTAGGTGGTAATGAGCAGTTCTTC

abundance: many
j_gene: TRBJ2-2
v_gene: TRBV20-1
d_gene: -
CDR3aa: CSASLSSRGGELFF
CDR3nt: TGCAGTGCTAGCCTTTCTAGCCGAGGCGGGGAGCTGTTTTTT

abundance: -
j_gene: TRBJ1-5
v_gene: TRBV10-2
d_gene: -
CDR3aa: CASRPDGSQTNQPQHF
CDR3nt: TGCGCCAGCAGACCAGACGGAAGCCAGACCAATCAGCCCCAGCATTTT

abundance: -
j_gene: TRBJ2-1
v_gene: TRBV27
d_gene: TRBD2
CDR3aa: CASSLKQGLAGVREQFF
CDR3nt: TGTGCCAGCAGTTTAAAACAGGGACTAGCGGGAGTACGGGAGCAGTTCTTC